Given below is one TCR beta chain in context. Data came from immunoSEQ multiplex PCR; TCRdb stores just in-frame clones and leaves some out. This table has about 440,000 clones, roughly 87% appearing once. This sample is part of a study of blood T cell repertoires in COVID-19. CDR1 and CDR2 from the germline V gene are MNHEY and SVGAGI. This CDR3 comprises 14 residues. Germline trimming cut 6 bases from V and 7 bases from J; bases unmatched to any gene: 8. Living in under 30 US areas, the participants were between roughly 18 and 89 years of age. The chain carries TRBV6-5 and TRBJ2-3; 9 nucleotides match TRBD1. The sequence was collected from a man aged 18-30 years who had recovered from COVID-19. The sample consisted of PBMCs or T cells enriched from blood (not recorded which). The CDR3 DNA reads TGTGCCAGCAGACGCGGGACAGGGACACATACGCAGTATTTT. Translation gives CASRRGTGTHTQYF.